This T cell receptor (beta chain) was captured by sequencing in a study of shared clonotypes between healthy human individuals. About the study: Donor composition was a couple of women and a few men, aged 18 to 49.

Only one count was recorded for this clone. V shed 4 bases, J shed 4 bases, and the junction held 10 bases outside the gene matches. The germline V gene encodes CDR1 SGHRS and CDR2 YFSETQ. CDR3 length: 15 residues. The healthy adult donors were HIV-negative and reported no recent acute infections or vaccinations. Assay used: immunoSEQ multiplex PCR; TCRdb lists only in-frame clones, some missing. The sample has roughly 520,000 clones, approximately 94% seen once. Sequenced material: naive CD4+ T cells sorted from blood. The sample's subset: CD45RA+ positively selected. This receptor was obtained from a woman younger than 45 in good health. The chain employs TRBV5-1 and TRBJ1-2; 7 bases agree with TRBD1. The CDR3 loop reads CASSPRQGIGYGYTF. The CDR3 DNA sequence: TGCGCCAGCAGCCCACGACAGGGCATTGGCTATGGCTACACCTTC.